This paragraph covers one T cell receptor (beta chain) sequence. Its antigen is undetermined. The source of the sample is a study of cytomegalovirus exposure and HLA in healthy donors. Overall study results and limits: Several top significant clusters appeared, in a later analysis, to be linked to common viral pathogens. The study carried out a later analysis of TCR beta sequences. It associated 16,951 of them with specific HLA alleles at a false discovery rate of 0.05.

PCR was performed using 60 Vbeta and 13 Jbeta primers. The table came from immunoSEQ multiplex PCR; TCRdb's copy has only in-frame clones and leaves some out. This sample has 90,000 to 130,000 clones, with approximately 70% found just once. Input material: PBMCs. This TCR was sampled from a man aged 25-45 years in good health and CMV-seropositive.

The chain's CDR3 is CASRGSLANYGYTF. The CDR3 nucleotides read TGTGCCAGCCGGGGTAGCCTAGCTAACTATGGCTACACCTTC. V is TRBV6-6 and J is TRBJ1-2; D remains unclear. CDR1 and CDR2 (germline): MNHNY, SVGAGI (reference sequence). V gave up 8 bases and J gave up 0 bases, with 13 bases separating them. This CDR3 region has 14 residues.